The rows below give T cell receptor beta chains drawn from one sample of a study of shared clonotypes between healthy human individuals. Method: immunoSEQ multiplex PCR; TCRdb's copy keeps in-frame clones and lacks some. Here the sample spans approximately 350,000 clones, about 97% being singletons. Sequenced: memory CD8+ T cells sorted from blood. These receptors were collected from a man aged 30 to 45 in good health. CDR3s include the opening cysteine and the closing phenylalanine or tryptophan. The D gene is left open where the match is weak.

>-|TRBJ2-7|TRBV30
CAWSGGNYEQYF
>-|TRBJ2-1|TRBV29-1
CSVEVAGNEQFF
>TRBD1|TRBJ1-1|TRBV28
CASTSGQGWNTEAFF
>TRBD1|TRBJ2-3|TRBV30
CAWRLKGATDTQYF
>TRBD1|TRBJ2-1|TRBV10-2
CASSESTNAGTEIHNEQFF
>TRBD2|TRBJ2-5|TRBV29-1
CSVEEGGRKTQYF
>-|TRBJ1-1|TRBV5-8
CASSLVRADTEAFF
>-|TRBJ1-2|TRBV7-9
CASSQGTNGYTF
>-|TRBJ2-1|TRBV30
CACPGPGVSNEQFF
>-|TRBJ2-7|TRBV2
CASILPYEQYF
>TRBD1|TRBJ2-5|TRBV30
CAWNGPGTARETQYF
>-|TRBJ2-1|TRBV5-1
CASSLIGFSSYNEQFF
>-|TRBJ2-7|TRBV5-1
CASSGGAYEQYF